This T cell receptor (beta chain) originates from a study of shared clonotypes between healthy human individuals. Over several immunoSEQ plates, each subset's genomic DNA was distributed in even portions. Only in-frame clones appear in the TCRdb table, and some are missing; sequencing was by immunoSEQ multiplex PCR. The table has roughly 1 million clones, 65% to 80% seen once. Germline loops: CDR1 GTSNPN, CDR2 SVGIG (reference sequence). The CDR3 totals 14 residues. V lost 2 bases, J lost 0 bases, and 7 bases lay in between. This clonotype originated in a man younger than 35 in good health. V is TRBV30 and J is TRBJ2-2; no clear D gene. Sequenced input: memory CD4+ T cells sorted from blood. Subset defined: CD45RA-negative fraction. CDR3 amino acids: CAWSMLTNTGELFF. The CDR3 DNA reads TGTGCCTGGAGTATGTTAACGAACACCGGGGAGCTGTTTTTT.